Presented here are 30 T cell receptor beta chains from one specimen sequenced in a study of blood T cell repertoires in COVID-19. Only in-frame clones appear in the TCRdb table, and some are missing; sequencing was by immunoSEQ multiplex PCR. Of approximately 230,000 clones listed, 70% to 90% are singletons. Sample: peripheral blood. These receptors came from a man between 25 and 39 years old who had recovered from COVID-19.

The count of this clone is one. The genes are TRBV6-1 and TRBJ1-2; TRBD1 is a possible D gene (5 bases). Germline lookup yields CDR1 MNHNS and CDR2 SASEGT. The CDR3 runs 12 residues. V lost 5 bases and J 9 bases, leaving 13 bases between the germline ends. In nucleotides, the CDR3 is TGTGCCAGCAGTTATTCGGGGGAAAGCTACACCTTC. Encoded protein: CASSYSGESYTF.

This sequence joins TRBV10-2 and TRBJ1-1; 8 bases are a match to TRBD1. The V segment lost 6 bases and the J segment 2 bases; nucleotides outside the gene matches: 11. This CDR3 comprises 16 residues. Germline CDR1 is WSHSY and CDR2 is SAAADI. The CDR3 nucleotides are TGCGCCAGCAGACCCGACAGGGGCCTTACTAACACTGAAGCTTTCTTT. Protein sequence: CASRPDRGLTNTEAFF.

V gene TRBV24-1 combines with J gene TRBJ1-1, with 7 nucleotides matching TRBD1. The germline V gene has CDR1 KGHDR and CDR2 SFDVKD. Trimming removed 9 bases from V and 0 bases from J; junction bases left unmatched: 9. This CDR3 has 15 amino acids. CDR3 in amino acids: CATRSGDSMNTEAFF. The CDR3 DNA follows: TGTGCCACCCGGTCGGGGGACAGCATGAACACTGAAGCTTTCTTT.

The chain combines TRBV10-2 with TRBJ1-3, with TRBD1 identical over 9 bases. Germline CDR1 and CDR2: WSHSY and SAAADI. The CDR3 consists of 13 residues. Losses at the gene ends were 6 bases for V and 5 bases for J; bases not matched to a gene: 2. The CDR3 nucleotides read TGCGCCAGCAGCGGGACAGGGAGAAACACCATATATTTT. Its protein is CASSGTGRNTIYF.

The V gene is TRBV30, the J gene TRBJ1-2; 7 positions match TRBD1. The CDR3 runs 14 residues. Trimming took 2 bases from V and 8 from J; bases not matched to a gene: 11. Germline V gene sequence: CDR1 GTSNPN, CDR2 SVGIG (reference sequence). CDR3 coding DNA: TGTGCCTGGAGTCGAGGGGGCTCCACGGGGGGCTACACCTTC. Translating it yields CAWSRGGSTGGYTF.

The chain carries TRBV24-1 and TRBJ1-2; D is unclear. V dropped 3 bases and J dropped 4 bases, with 8 bases sitting between them. Germline CDR1 and CDR2: KGHDR and SFDVKD. The CDR3 extends over 13 amino acids. CDR3 bases: TGTGCCACCAGTGATAGGCGGGCCTATGGCTACACCTTC. Encoded protein: CATSDRRAYGYTF.

This chain uses TRBV6-2 or TRBV6-3 with TRBJ2-7; D possibly corresponds to TRBD1 (6 bases). CDR1 is MNHEY and CDR2 is SVGEGT in the germline V gene. Trimming stripped 5 bases from V and 5 bases from J, with 19 bases between. This CDR3 has 15 residues. In DNA, the CDR3 is TGTGCCAGCAGTCAGCCTAGGGCAGGGGACCACGAGCAGTACTTC. It translates to CASSQPRAGDHEQYF.

The chain recombines TRBV4-3 with TRBJ1-2, with D possibly being TRBD1 (5 bases). The germline gives CDR1 LGHNA, CDR2 YSLEER. Trimming pared 0 bases from V and 8 bases from J, leaving 10 bases between. The CDR3 loop spans 13 amino acids. The chain's CDR3 is CASSQEWDSGYTF. In DNA form, the CDR3 reads TGCGCCAGCAGCCAAGAGTGGGACTCGGGCTACACCTTC.

The rearrangement links TRBV7-6 to TRBJ1-5; D not certain. Trimming stripped 2 bases from V and 0 bases from J, with 20 bases between. CDR1 is SGHVS and CDR2 is FNYEAQ in the germline V gene. This CDR3 is 19 amino acids long. CDR3 amino acids: CASSLNSQYGQYSNQPQHF. CDR3 sequence (DNA): TGTGCCAGCAGCTTAAATTCTCAGTATGGCCAGTATAGCAATCAGCCCCAGCATTTT.

The chain has TRBV5-4 and TRBJ2-1; 12 bases align to TRBD2. CDR3 length: 16 residues. CDR1 SGHNT and CDR2 YYREEE come from the germline V gene (reference sequence). V trimming: 1 base; J trimming: 5 bases; junction bases outside the gene matches: 4. As DNA, the CDR3 is TGTGCCAGCAGCTTGCGACTAGCGGGGGAGAACAATGAGCAGTTCTTC. Residues: CASSLRLAGENNEQFF.

The J gene is TRBJ2-3, the V gene TRBV11-3, with 8 bases that match TRBD1. The CDR3 is 15 residues long. The ends lost 8 bases at V and 4 bases at J; junction bases unmatched: 11. Germline V gene sequence: CDR1 SGHNT, CDR2 YENEEA. CDR3: CASSRDRQSADTQYF. CDR3 nucleotide sequence: TGTGCCAGCTCGAGGGACAGGCAATCCGCAGATACGCAGTATTTT.

The chain links TRBV19 to TRBJ1-5; tentatively, D is TRBD1 (6 bases). The V end was cut by 6 bases, the J end by 7 bases, with 19 bases between. CDR1 and CDR2 (germline): LNHDA, SQIVND (reference sequence). The CDR3 has 15 residues. The CDR3 DNA sequence: TGTGCCAGTAGGACTGTACAGGGTTACCCCCAGCCCCAGCATTTT. Translated, it gives CASRTVQGYPQPQHF.

This chain connects TRBV5-1 to TRBJ1-2; no clear D. The CDR3 runs 15 residues. V was pared by 6 bases and J by 2 bases, with 17 bases between. Germline V gene data show CDR1 as SGHRS and CDR2 as YFSETQ. This chain's CDR3 is CASTDRGGSNYGYTF. The CDR3, as DNA: TGCGCCAGCACCGACCGAGGAGGGTCGAACTATGGCTACACCTTC.

J is TRBJ1-5 and V is TRBV6-1, with D unclear. In germline, CDR1 is MNHNS, CDR2 SASEGT. Trimming cost V 2 bases and J 6 bases, with 8 bases left between them. This CDR3 is 13 amino acids long. The CDR3 is CASSEQVGQPQHF. The CDR3 bases are TGTGCCAGCAGTGAACAGGTTGGTCAGCCCCAGCATTTT.

This chain uses TRBV11-3 with TRBJ2-7; TRBD1 aligns across 7 bases. There are 13 residues in the CDR3. The junction had 1 base not matched to a gene; V was cut back by 5 bases and J by 0 bases. Germline V gene data show CDR1 as SGHNT and CDR2 as YENEEA. As DNA, the CDR3 is TGTGCCAGCAGCCACAGGGGCTCCTACGAGCAGTACTTC. Protein: CASSHRGSYEQYF.

V gene TRBV19 combines with J gene TRBJ2-3, with 9 bases matching TRBD2. Per germline, CDR1 LNHDA and CDR2 SQIVND (reference sequence). J lost 4 bases, V lost 0 bases, and 8 bases had no gene match. The CDR3 loop spans 17 amino acids. CDR3 sequence (DNA): TGTGCCAGTAGTATAGATCCCCAGCGGGGGGCCTCAGATACGCAGTATTTT. Protein product: CASSIDPQRGASDTQYF.

The V gene is TRBV27, the J gene TRBJ1-1; D not certain. The V gene lost 10 bases and the J gene lost 1 base, with 16 bases spanning the gap. There are 14 residues in the CDR3. The V gene's germline CDR1 is MNHEY and CDR2 SMNVEV (reference sequence). The CDR3 DNA follows: TGTGCCACCCGCATAACAATCCCGAACACTGAAGCTTTCTTT. It codes for CATRITIPNTEAFF.

The V call is TRBV7-2, the J call TRBJ1-1, with D possibly being TRBD1 (5 bases). Trimming took 1 base from V and 3 from J, leaving 9 bases between them. The CDR3 has 14 amino acids. Germline V gives CDR1 SGHTA, CDR2 FQGNSA. The CDR3 DNA is TGTGCCAGCAGCTTAGACGGGGGGGACACTGAAGCTTTCTTT. Its protein is CASSLDGGDTEAFF.

This clone was detected only once. J is TRBJ2-7 and V is TRBV5-4, with D unclear. The V end was cut by 4 bases, the J end by 5 bases, with 13 bases between. Germline V gene sequence: CDR1 SGHNT, CDR2 YYREEE (reference sequence). This CDR3 contains 13 residues. DNA of the CDR3: TGTGCCAGCAGCCGAACTTACGCGAACGAGCAGTACTTC. Translated, it gives CASSRTYANEQYF.

Turning to this clone: A much larger clone sits a single nucleotide away, making a read error possible. The chain combines TRBV3-1 (or the pseudogene TRBV3-2) with TRBJ1-4; 10 bases are a match to TRBD1. J gave up 7 bases and V 5 bases, and 7 bases lay outside the gene matches. Germline CDR1 reads LGHDT; CDR2 reads YNNKEL (reference sequence). The CDR3 has 15 residues. Here the CDR3 DNA reads TGTGCCAGCAGCTTACCGACAGGGGGCGGTGAAAAACTGTTTTTT. Protein product: CASSLPTGGGEKLFF.

This clone was seen once. The rearrangement joins TRBV4-2 to TRBJ1-2, with D tentatively TRBD1 (5 bases). This CDR3 is built from 14 residues. Trimming removed 0 bases from V and 3 bases from J, with 8 bases in between. CDR1 and CDR2 from the germline V gene are LGHNA and YNFKEQ. CDR3 DNA: TGTGCCAGCAGCCAAGACAGGGAGGACTATGGCTACACCTTC. Translating it yields CASSQDREDYGYTF.

The rearrangement links TRBV5-1 to TRBJ1-2; a possible D gene is TRBD1 (5 bases). Between the trimmed V and J ends, which lost 1 base and 3 bases, there was a span of 7 bases. This CDR3 comprises 13 residues. The germline gives CDR1 SGHRS, CDR2 YFSETQ. CDR3 nucleotides: TGCGCCAGCAGCTTGTGGGGGGACTATGGCTACACCTTC. Translation: CASSLWGDYGYTF. Full variable domain (rest looked up from reference TRBV5-1 and TRBJ1-2): KAGVTQTPRYLIKTRGQQVTLSCSPISGHRSVSWYQQTPGQGLQFLFEYFSETQRNKGNFPGRFSGRQFSNSRSEMNVSTLELGDSALYLCASSLWGDYGYTFGSGTRLTVV.

V is TRBV10-1 and J is TRBJ1-1; 7 bases fit TRBD1. In germline, CDR1 is WNHNN, CDR2 SYGVQD (reference sequence). The CDR3 has 14 residues. V trimming: 7 bases; J trimming: 2 bases; junction bases outside the gene matches: 7. CDR3 loop: CASKKDRTNTEAFF. CDR3 bases: TGCGCCAGCAAGAAGGACAGGACAAACACTGAAGCTTTCTTT.

The chain recombines TRBV30 with TRBJ2-1; TRBD1 aligns across 9 bases. The CDR3 length is 15 residues. Germline CDR1 reads GTSNPN; CDR2 reads SVGIG (reference sequence). The V gene end was trimmed by 0 bases and the J gene end by 3 bases; junction bases not matched to a gene: 3. DNA of the CDR3: TGTGCCTGGAGTGTACGGGACAGGGACTACAATGAGCAGTTCTTC. This translates into CAWSVRDRDYNEQFF.

The genes are TRBV9 and TRBJ1-1; D gene ambiguous. The length of the CDR3 is 13 residues. Germline lookup yields CDR1 SGDLS and CDR2 YYNGEE. Between the trimmed V and J ends, which lost 3 bases and 3 bases, there was a span of 9 bases. The CDR3 DNA reads as TGTGCCAGCAGCGAGTCGGGGTACACTGAAGCTTTCTTT. Its protein is CASSESGYTEAFF.

The V and J genes are TRBV5-1 and TRBJ1-1; D might be TRBD1 (5 bases). The CDR3 extends over 16 amino acids. The germline V gene encodes CDR1 SGHRS and CDR2 YFSETQ. V was trimmed by 2 bases and J by 3 bases, leaving 17 bases between them. Here the CDR3 reads CASSFNGALGYTEAFF. CDR3 sequence (DNA): TGCGCCAGCAGCTTTAATGGGGCTCTTGGGTACACTGAAGCTTTCTTT.

The gene calls are TRBV28 and TRBJ2-7, with a tentative D call TRBD1 (6 bases). Germline loops: CDR1 MDHEN, CDR2 SYDVKM. V lost 7 bases, J lost 12 bases, and 16 bases lay in between. The CDR3 sequence is 11 residues long. CDR3 in DNA: TGTGCCAGCACCGGAGACAGGAGGAGGTACTTC. Its translation is CASTGDRRRYF.

This CDR3 reads CASSAGPRNYEQYF. CDR3 DNA sequence: TGTGCCAGTTCGGCCGGCCCTAGAAATTACGAGCAGTACTTC. The chain is built from TRBV19 and TRBJ2-7; D unresolved. Germline V CDR1 and CDR2: LNHDA, SQIVND (reference sequence). V was pared by 8 bases and J by 4 bases, with 18 bases between. The CDR3 is 14 residues long.

The chain combines TRBV30 with TRBJ1-1, with a weak D call TRBD1 (6 bases). This CDR3 comprises 13 residues. CDR1 GTSNPN and CDR2 SVGIG come from the germline V gene (reference sequence). Trimming stripped 3 bases from V and 5 bases from J, with 13 bases between. CDR3 residues: CAWRDRSWTEAFF. The DNA of the CDR3 is TGTGCCTGGAGGGACAGATCATGGACTGAAGCTTTCTTT.

This clone was seen a handful of times. V gene TRBV7-9 combines with J gene TRBJ2-2, with 8 bases lining up with TRBD1. The V gene's germline CDR1 is SEHNR and CDR2 FQNEAQ (reference sequence). The ends lost 2 bases at V and 5 bases at J; junction bases unmatched: 4. CDR3 size: 15 residues. The CDR3, as DNA: TGTGCCAGCAGCTTACACAGGGGGGAGACCGGGGAGCTGTTTTTT. Its protein is CASSLHRGETGELFF.